A selection of T cell receptor beta chains follows, all from one sample in a study of OX40 agonist ivuxolimab in advanced cancers. Sequencing used immunoSEQ multiplex PCR; TCRdb keeps in-frame clones, though not all of them. Here the sample spans 100,000 to 110,000 clones, roughly 90% being singletons. Source: CD4+ or CD8+ T cells sorted from blood, taken in a trial of the OX40 agonist ivuxolimab. The receptors stem from an adult with an advanced solid tumor such as melanoma, head and neck, liver or kidney cancer. CDR3s include the opening cysteine and the closing phenylalanine or tryptophan. The D gene is left open where the match is weak. Size is omitted from some rows. Given values are once, few, many or a class for expanded clones.

NA NA TRBJ2-1 TRBV6-5 TGTGCCAGCACCGAAAGCCCCAGGGGGGACAATGAGCAGTTCTTC CASTESPRGDNEQFF
once NA TRBJ1-2 TRBV30 TGTGCCTGGGACCCGAACCTTAACTATGGCTACACCTTC CAWDPNLNYGYTF
NA NA TRBJ2-1 TRBV2 TGTGCCAGCGACAGACACAATGAGCAGTTCTTC CASDRHNEQFF
NA NA TRBJ1-5 TRBV19 TGTGCCAGTAGGGTATCAACCCCAGTTAATAGCAATCAGCCCCAGCATTTT CASRVSTPVNSNQPQHF
once NA TRBJ1-1 TRBV29-1 TGCAGCGTCCTACAGGGAGCGTACGGGGGGGCTTTCTTT CSVLQGAYGGAFF
NA NA TRBJ1-5 TRBV5-1 TGCGCCAGCAGCTTGGCAGGGAGTCGCAATCAGCCCCAGCATTTT CASSLAGSRNQPQHF
NA NA TRBJ2-7 TRBV27 TGTGCCAGCAGTTCTCCAGGAGGTCCCACCTACGAGCAGTACTTC CASSSPGGPTYEQYF
NA NA TRBJ2-2 TRBV5-1 TGCGCCAGCAGCTTGACTGTATCGGGAGCCGGGGAGCTGTTTTTT CASSLTVSGAGELFF
NA TRBD1 TRBJ1-4 TRBV4-1 TGCGCCAGCAGCTTTCACCCGGGACAGCGAAATGAAAAACTGTTTTTT CASSFHPGQRNEKLFF
NA TRBD1 TRBJ1-5 TRBV2 TGTGCCAGCCGTGGTGACAGGGTAAAGAGCAATCAGCCCCAGCATTTT CASRGDRVKSNQPQHF
NA TRBD2 TRBJ2-2 TRBV7-8 TGTGCCAGCAGCTTTACTAGCGGGAGGGCAAACACCGGGGAGCTGTTTTTT CASSFTSGRANTGELFF
few NA TRBJ2-1 TRBV19 TGTGCCAGTAGTAGCCTCTTGGGGGGCGTGTACGACAATGAGCAGTTCTTC CASSSLLGGVYDNEQFF
NA TRBD1 TRBJ1-6 TRBV6-6 TGTGCCAGCAGCCCGGGGGGACAGCGCAATTCACCCCTCCACTTT CASSPGGQRNSPLHF
NA NA TRBJ2-5 TRBV5-1 TGCGCCAGCAGCTTTAGGACCCAAGGGGAGACCCAGTACTTC CASSFRTQGETQYF
NA NA TRBJ1-2 TRBV10-1 TGCGCCAGCAGTGAGTTCGAACAGTATGGCTACACCTTC CASSEFEQYGYTF
NA NA TRBJ1-2 TRBV7-2 TGTGCCAGCAGCTTATTACCAGGCCCCTATGGCTACACCTTC CASSLLPGPYGYTF
few NA TRBJ1-5 TRBV28 TGTGCCAGCAGATCTCCAGGGGATCATCAGCCCCAGCATTTT CASRSPGDHQPQHF